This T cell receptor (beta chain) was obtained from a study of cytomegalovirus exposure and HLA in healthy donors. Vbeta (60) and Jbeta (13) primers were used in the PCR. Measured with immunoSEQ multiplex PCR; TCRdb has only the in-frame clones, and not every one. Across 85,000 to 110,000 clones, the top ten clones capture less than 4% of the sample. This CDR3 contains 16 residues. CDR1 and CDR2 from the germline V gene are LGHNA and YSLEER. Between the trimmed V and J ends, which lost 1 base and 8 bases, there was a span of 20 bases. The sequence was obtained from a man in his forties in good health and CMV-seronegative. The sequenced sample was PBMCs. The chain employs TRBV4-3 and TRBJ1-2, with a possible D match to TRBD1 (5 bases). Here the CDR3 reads CASSQVEGLPREGYTF. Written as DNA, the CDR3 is TGCGCCAGCAGCCAAGTGGAGGGACTCCCTAGGGAGGGCTACACCTTC.